Shown below are 19 T cell receptor beta chains from a single sample sequenced in a study of siplizumab effects on memory and regulatory T cells. TCRdb's copy holds only in-frame clones and misses some; the assay was immunoSEQ multiplex PCR. The repertoire holds under 150,000 clones, with around 94% as singletons. What was sequenced was non-Treg CD4+ T cells sorted from blood. Source of these receptors: a human donor in good health.

The V call is TRBV30, the J call TRBJ2-7, with 9 bases that match TRBD2. CDR3 size: 14 residues. Trimming took 1 base from V and 6 from J; bases not matched to a gene: 7. The germline V gene has CDR1 GTSNPN and CDR2 SVGIG (reference sequence). Here the CDR3 DNA reads TGTGCCTGGAGTGGAGATAGCGGGAGTGGCGAGCAGTACTTC. Translated, it gives CAWSGDSGSGEQYF.

CDR3 DNA sequence: TGCAGCGTCAAAGGCGAAACAGGGGGCGCTTACAATGAGCAGTTCTTC. This codes for CSVKGETGGAYNEQFF. The rearrangement uses TRBV29-1 and TRBJ2-1; 9 bases are a match to TRBD1. In germline, CDR1 is SQVTM, CDR2 ANQGSEA. This CDR3 region has 16 residues. The trim removed 6 bases at V and 4 bases at J, leaving 13 bases unmatched.

J is TRBJ1-5 and V is TRBV5-6; D uncertain. V gave up 0 bases and J gave up 0 bases, with 10 bases separating them. The CDR3 is made up of 16 amino acids. From germline, CDR1 is SGHDT and CDR2 YYEEEE. The CDR3 region has the DNA TGTGCCAGCAGCTTGGGCGGCTTCCATAGCAATCAGCCCCAGCATTTT. It codes for CASSLGGFHSNQPQHF. Together with reference TRBV5-6 and TRBJ1-5, the CDR3 gives the full variable domain: DAGVTQSPTHLIKTRGQQVTLRCSPKSGHDTVSWYQQALGQGPQFIFQYYEEEERQRGNFPDRFSGHQFPNYSSELNVNALLLGDSALYLCASSLGGFHSNQPQHFGDGTRLSIL.

The chain uses TRBV11-2 and TRBJ2-4; 8 nucleotides match TRBD2. V was pared by 4 bases and J by 7 bases, with 6 bases of the junction left unmatched. The CDR3 covers 14 residues. Germline V lookup: CDR1 SGHAT, CDR2 FQNNGV. This CDR3 reads CASSSTLAVNIQYF. CDR3 coding DNA: TGTGCCAGCAGCTCGACACTAGCGGTTAACATTCAGTACTTC.

This clone has only a few counts. V gene TRBV19 combines with J gene TRBJ2-6; unclear D gene. The CDR3 has 15 amino acids. V lost 5 bases, J lost 4 bases, and 12 bases lay in between. The germline gives CDR1 LNHDA, CDR2 SQIVND (reference sequence). The DNA of the CDR3 is TGTGCCAGTAGTTCTTGGGTGACCGGGGCCAACGTCCTGACTTTC. This sequence encodes CASSSWVTGANVLTF.

This clone was seen a single time. The V call is TRBV29-1, the J call TRBJ2-5; 8 bases are shared with TRBD2. Per the germline V gene, CDR1 is SQVTM and CDR2 is ANQGSEA. V was pared by 8 bases and J by 5 bases, with 7 bases of the junction left unmatched. CDR3 length: 12 amino acids. CDR3 residues: CSSAGVEETQYF. The CDR3 DNA follows: TGCAGCTCAGCGGGAGTCGAGGAGACCCAGTACTTC.

This clone was recorded only once. The gene calls are TRBV27 and TRBJ2-3; D may be TRBD1 (5 bases). The CDR3 runs to 15 residues. Germline V gene sequence: CDR1 MNHEY, CDR2 SMNVEV (reference sequence). V shed 9 bases and J shed 3 bases, with 19 bases lying between them. CDR3 sequence: CASYPRDSSTDTQYF. The CDR3, as DNA: TGTGCCAGTTACCCCAGGGATAGCAGTACAGATACGCAGTATTTT.

This sequence joins TRBV7-6 and TRBJ1-2; D not resolved. The CDR3 length is 13 residues. Germline V gives CDR1 SGHVS, CDR2 FNYEAQ. Trimming shortened V by 5 bases and J by 2 bases, and 9 bases separated the two germline ends. CDR3 amino acids: CASSGDRNYGYTF. CDR3 DNA sequence: TGTGCCAGCAGCGGAGATCGAAACTATGGCTACACCTTC. Complete variable domain (other parts from reference TRBV7-6 and TRBJ1-2): GAGVSQSPRYKVTKRGQDVALRCDPISGHVSLYWYRQALGQGPEFLTYFNYEAQQDKSGLPNDRFSAERPEGSISTLTIQRTEQRDSAMYRCASSGDRNYGYTFGSGTRLTVV.

The gene calls are TRBV11-3 and TRBJ1-1; TRBD1 is a possible D gene (5 bases). The CDR3 extends over 15 amino acids. Trimming took 5 bases from V and 1 from J, leaving 14 bases between them. CDR1 is SGHNT, CDR2 YENEEA, per germline. The chain's CDR3 is CASSPPGKPNTEAFF. The CDR3 DNA reads TGTGCCAGCAGCCCCCCAGGGAAACCGAACACTGAAGCTTTCTTT.

The J gene is TRBJ2-2, the V gene TRBV6-4; 12 nucleotides match TRBD2. CDR1 and CDR2 (germline): MRHNA, SNTAGT. This CDR3 comprises 17 residues. V dropped 6 bases and J dropped 1; count of bases not matched to a gene: 6. CDR3 sequence reads: CASSGRTSGENTGELFF. CDR3 sequence (DNA): TGTGCCAGCAGCGGTCGGACTAGCGGGGAGAACACCGGGGAGCTGTTTTTT.

J is TRBJ1-1 and V is TRBV2, with D possibly TRBD1 on 5 matching bases. Trimming removed 6 bases from V and 11 bases from J, with 13 bases in between. The germline V gene encodes CDR1 SNHLY and CDR2 FYNNEI. CDR3 size: 11 residues. The CDR3 protein is CASSPGRPAFF. CDR3 DNA sequence: TGTGCCAGCAGCCCGGGGCGGCCGGCTTTCTTT.

This chain connects TRBV9 to TRBJ2-3; 7 positions match TRBD2. V dropped 1 base and J dropped 2; count of bases not matched to a gene: 7. Germline CDR1 is SGDLS and CDR2 is YYNGEE. The CDR3 spans 16 residues. CDR3 region: CASSVRGDYSTDTQYF. The CDR3 DNA reads as TGTGCCAGCAGCGTACGGGGGGACTACTCCACAGATACGCAGTATTTT.

V usage is TRBV6-1 and J usage is TRBJ1-4, with 7 positions matching TRBD1. The length of the CDR3 is 16 residues. Germline assignment: CDR1 MNHNS and CDR2 SASEGT. V was clipped by 4 bases and J by 4 bases; unmatched bases: 9. The CDR3 region has the DNA TGTGCCAGCAGTGCTGGTCCGGGACAGAGTAATGAAAAACTGTTTTTT. Its protein product is CASSAGPGQSNEKLFF.

This clone has only one observation. The chain couples TRBV5-4 to TRBJ1-1; D is undetermined. V lost 4 bases and J lost 0, with 13 bases in between. Germline V CDR1 and CDR2: SGHNT, YYREEE (reference sequence). This CDR3 has 15 residues. CDR3 DNA: TGTGCCAGCAGCCCCCAGTTCCCAGTGAACACTGAAGCTTTCTTT. It yields the protein CASSPQFPVNTEAFF.

This chain connects TRBV7-3 to TRBJ1-2; no definite D call. CDR1 is SGHTA and CDR2 is FQGTGA in the germline V gene. Trimming left V 5 bases short and J 5 bases short, with 12 bases between. The CDR3 runs to 13 residues. In DNA, the CDR3 is TGTGCCAGCAGCGGGTCGGGTGGGTATGGCTACACCTTC. Protein: CASSGSGGYGYTF.

This chain joins TRBV6-5 and TRBJ2-2; D is possibly TRBD2 (5 bases). The germline V gene encodes CDR1 MNHEY and CDR2 SVGAGI. This CDR3 has 16 amino acids. V dropped 2 bases and J dropped 1 base, with 11 bases sitting between them. CDR3 coding DNA: TGTGCCAGCAGTTACCCGTCCCGGGGGAACACCGGGGAGCTGTTTTTT. Its translation is CASSYPSRGNTGELFF.

This clone turned up a few times. The V and J genes are TRBV19 and TRBJ1-5; D is undetermined. Germline lookup yields CDR1 LNHDA and CDR2 SQIVND (reference sequence). The CDR3 runs to 12 residues. V dropped 7 bases and J dropped 3 bases, with 7 bases sitting between them. CDR3 nucleotide sequence: TGTGCCAGTAAGCCAACCAATCAGCCCCAGCATTTT. Protein product: CASKPTNQPQHF.

The rearrangement joins TRBV5-1 to TRBJ2-1; possibly TRBD1 or TRBD2 for D (5 bases each). The CDR3 extends over 15 amino acids. Deletions cut 5 bases from V and 2 bases from J, with 14 bases between. Looked up from germline, CDR1 is SGHRS and CDR2 is YFSETQ. The chain's CDR3 is CASSGYGDPYNEQFF. In nucleotides, the CDR3 is TGCGCCAGCAGTGGGTATGGGGACCCCTACAATGAGCAGTTCTTC.

The chain is built from TRBV29-1 and TRBJ1-1; 7 nucleotides match TRBD1. This CDR3 region has 11 residues. The V gene's germline CDR1 is SQVTM and CDR2 ANQGSEA. With V trimmed by 6 bases and J by 4 bases, 2 bases remained unmatched. DNA of the CDR3: TGCAGCGTATACAGGGGCACTGAAGCTTTCTTT. Translation: CSVYRGTEAFF.